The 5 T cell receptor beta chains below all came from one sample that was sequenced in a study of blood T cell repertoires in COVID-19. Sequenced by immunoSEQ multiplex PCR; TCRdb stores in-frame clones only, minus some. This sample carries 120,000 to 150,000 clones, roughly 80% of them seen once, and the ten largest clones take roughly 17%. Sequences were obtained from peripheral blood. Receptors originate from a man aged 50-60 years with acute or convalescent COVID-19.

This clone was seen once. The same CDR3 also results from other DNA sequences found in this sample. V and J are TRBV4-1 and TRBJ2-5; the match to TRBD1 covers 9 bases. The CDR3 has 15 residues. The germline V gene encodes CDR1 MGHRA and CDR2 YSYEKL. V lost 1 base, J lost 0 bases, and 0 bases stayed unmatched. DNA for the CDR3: TGCGCCAGCAGCCAAGGGGACAGGGACCAAGAGACCCAGTACTTC. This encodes CASSQGDRDQETQYF.

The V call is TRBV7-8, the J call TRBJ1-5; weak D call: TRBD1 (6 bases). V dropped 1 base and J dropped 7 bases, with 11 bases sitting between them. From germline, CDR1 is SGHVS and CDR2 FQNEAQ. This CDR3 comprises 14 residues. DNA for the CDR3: TGTGCCAGCAGCTTAGGAGGGGGACAACAGCCCCAGCATTTT. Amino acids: CASSLGGGQQPQHF. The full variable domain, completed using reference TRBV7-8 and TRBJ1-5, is GAGVSQSPRYKVAKRGQDVALRCDPISGHVSLFWYQQALGQGPEFLTYFQNEAQLDKSGLPSDRFFAERPEGSVSTLKIQRTQQEDSAVYLCASSLGGGQQPQHFGDGTRLSIL.

CDR3 sequence reads: CASSPSPTGISLSGNTIYF. The CDR3 nucleotides read TGTGCCAGCAGCCCCTCCCCGACAGGGATTTCACTGTCTGGAAACACCATATATTTT. The chain is built from TRBV9 and TRBJ1-3; 7 bases match TRBD1. The CDR3 runs to 19 residues. CDR1 is SGDLS and CDR2 is YYNGEE in the germline V gene. Germline trimming cut 4 bases from V and 1 base from J; bases unmatched to any gene: 17.

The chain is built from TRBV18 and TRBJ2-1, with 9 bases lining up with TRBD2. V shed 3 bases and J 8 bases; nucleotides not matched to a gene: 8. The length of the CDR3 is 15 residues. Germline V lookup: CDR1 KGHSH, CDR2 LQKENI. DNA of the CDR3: TGTGCCAGCTCACCCGGAGGGACTAGCATCGATGAGCAGTTCTTC. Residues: CASSPGGTSIDEQFF.

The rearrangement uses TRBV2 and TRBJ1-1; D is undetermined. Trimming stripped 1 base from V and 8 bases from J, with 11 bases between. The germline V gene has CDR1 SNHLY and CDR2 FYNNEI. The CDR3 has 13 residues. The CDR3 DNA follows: TGTGCCAGCAGTGAAGATAGAGGGTCGGAAGCTTTCTTT. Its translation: CASSEDRGSEAFF.